This T cell receptor beta chain appears in the sequencing data of a study of tumor-infiltrating lymphocytes in oesophageal squamous cell carcinoma. This clonotype was detected ten times or more. This CDR3 spans 15 amino acids. CDR1 is ENHRY and CDR2 is SYGVKD in the germline V gene. The germline V and J ends were trimmed by 0 bases and 5 bases, with 13 bases remaining between them. TCRdb redid the calling of the PCR reads with MiXCR, one entry per CDR3 protein. There are over 10,000 distinct CDR3 sequences in the sample; more than 40% occur only once, and roughly 14% lies in the top ten. This TCR was sampled from a male donor with esophageal squamous cell carcinoma. The material sequenced was normal esophageal tissue next to the tumor. This chain links TRBV10-3 with TRBJ2-5; unclear D gene. CDR3 residues: CAISESDLDGETQYF. Written as DNA, the CDR3 is TGTGCCATCAGTGAGTCGGACCTGGATGGGGAGACCCAGTACTTC.